The rows below give T cell receptor beta chains drawn from one sample of a study of CD8+ T cells in alopecia areata. Clones were sequenced by immunoSEQ multiplex PCR, and TCRdb holds only the in-frame ones, with some missing. Of about 200,000 clones in the sample, 58% were seen once. Sequencing was performed on CD4+ T cells sorted from blood, taken at week 24, from a patient treated with tofacitinib. These receptors were collected from a human donor with alopecia areata. CDR3s include the opening cysteine and the closing phenylalanine or tryptophan. The D gene is left open where the match is weak. Clone size is shown for a subset of rows, as once, few, many or a class of expanded clone.

V	J	size	D	CDR3	DNA
TRBV6-6	TRBJ1-2	NA	TRBD1	CASSDRDYGYTF	TGTGCCAGCAGTGACAGGGACTATGGCTACACCTTC
TRBV30	TRBJ1-2	few	NA	CAWSVLVRDGGYTF	TGTGCCTGGAGTGTACTGGTCAGGGACGGCGGCTACACCTTC
TRBV25-1	TRBJ2-7	NA	TRBD2	CASKPIGGWREQYF	TGTGCCAGCAAACCAATCGGGGGGTGGCGGGAGCAGTACTTC
TRBV9	TRBJ2-5	NA	NA	CASSVEGLAGETQYF	TGTGCCAGCAGCGTAGAGGGACTCGCCGGGGAGACCCAGTACTTC
TRBV23-1	TRBJ1-6	NA	NA	CASSQRDSPLHF	TGCGCCAGCAGTCAGAGAGATTCACCCCTCCACTTT
TRBV10-3	TRBJ2-2	NA	TRBD1	CAISEDRGVGELFF	TGTGCCATCAGTGAGGACAGGGGAGTCGGGGAGCTGTTTTTT
TRBV13	TRBJ2-3	NA	TRBD2	CASSAGTSGGYTSTDTQYF	TGTGCCAGCAGCGCCGGGACTAGCGGGGGATATACTAGCACAGATACGCAGTATTTT
TRBV10-3	TRBJ2-5	few	TRBD1	CAISGDRQGWQTQYF	TGTGCCATCAGTGGGGATAGACAGGGTTGGCAGACCCAGTACTTC
TRBV4-3	TRBJ2-6	few	NA	CASSPDIPGQISGANVLTF	TGCGCCAGCAGCCCAGACATACCGGGACAAATCTCTGGGGCCAACGTCCTGACTTTC
TRBV30	TRBJ2-7	NA	NA	CAWASNPGYEQYF	TGTGCCTGGGCATCAAACCCCGGTTACGAGCAGTACTTC
TRBV15	TRBJ1-5	once	TRBD1	CATSKPGQGPEPQHF	TGTGCCACCAGCAAACCGGGACAGGGTCCGGAGCCCCAGCATTTT
TRBV30	TRBJ2-2	NA	NA	CAWAQRPGELFF	TGTGCCTGGGCACAACGGCCCGGGGAGCTGTTTTTT
TRBV5-6	TRBJ2-7	NA	TRBD1	CASSLRQGHSGEQYF	TGTGCCAGCAGCTTGCGACAGGGACACTCGGGCGAGCAGTACTTC
TRBV30	TRBJ2-2	few	TRBD2	CAWSGLAGFGGELFF	TGTGCCTGGAGTGGGTTAGCGGGATTTGGCGGGGAGCTGTTTTTT
TRBV9	TRBJ2-1	few	TRBD1	CASSGDRGWPDEQFF	TGTGCCAGCAGCGGGGACAGGGGATGGCCGGATGAGCAGTTCTTC
TRBV5-6	TRBJ1-5	NA	NA	CASSLSWRANQPQHF	TGTGCCAGCAGCTTGAGTTGGAGGGCTAATCAGCCCCAGCATTTT
TRBV30	TRBJ2-1	NA	NA	CAWSVAGVNEQFF	TGTGCCTGGAGTGTGGCAGGCGTCAATGAGCAGTTCTTC
TRBV27	TRBJ2-5	NA	TRBD2	CASSLSGRAGETQYF	TGTGCCAGCAGTTTAAGCGGGAGGGCCGGAGAGACCCAGTACTTC
TRBV30	TRBJ1-3	NA	NA	CAWSFRVLDSGNTIYF	TGTGCCTGGAGTTTCCGGGTTTTGGACTCTGGAAACACCATATATTTT
TRBV5-4	TRBJ2-4	NA	TRBD2	CASSSRLAGGPANIQYF	TGTGCCAGCAGCTCGAGACTAGCGGGGGGCCCTGCAAACATTCAGTACTTC
TRBV2	TRBJ1-1	NA	NA	CASSVEENTEAFF	TGTGCCAGCAGTGTGGAAGAGAACACTGAAGCTTTCTTT
TRBV18	TRBJ2-1	NA	NA	CASSPLRAYNEQFF	TGTGCCAGCTCACCACTGAGGGCCTACAATGAGCAGTTCTTC
TRBV7-2	TRBJ2-7	NA	NA	CASSLANRGRDGEQYF	TGTGCCAGCAGCTTAGCAAATAGGGGGAGGGATGGCGAGCAGTACTTC
TRBV29-1	TRBJ1-2	NA	TRBD1	CSVGTAANYGYTF	TGCAGCGTAGGGACAGCTGCTAACTATGGCTACACCTTC
TRBV7-6	TRBJ1-6	few	NA	CASSSYYNSPLHF	TGTGCCAGCAGCTCGTACTATAATTCACCCCTCCACTTT
TRBV7-7	TRBJ2-5	few	TRBD1	CASSLGDRDQETQYF	TGTGCCAGCAGCTTAGGGGACAGAGACCAAGAGACCCAGTACTTC
TRBV5-4	TRBJ2-7	NA	NA	CASSLATGNEQYF	TGTGCCAGCAGCTTAGCTACAGGGAACGAGCAGTACTTC
TRBV27	TRBJ2-3	few	NA	CASKVAYTDTQYF	TGTGCCAGCAAGGTAGCCTACACAGATACGCAGTATTTT
TRBV15	TRBJ2-1	NA	TRBD1	CATSREPGQLYNEQFF	TGTGCCACCAGCAGAGAACCGGGACAGCTCTACAATGAGCAGTTCTTC
TRBV5-1	TRBJ2-3	NA	NA	CASSLASTDTQYF	TGCGCCAGCAGCTTGGCCTCCACAGATACGCAGTATTTT
TRBV5-1	TRBJ1-5	NA	NA	CASSLGQAGVSDQHF	TGCGCCAGCAGCTTGGGACAGGCCGGCGTGAGCGACCAGCATTTT
TRBV29-1	TRBJ1-3	NA	NA	CSVVAFGNTIYF	TGCAGCGTTGTGGCATTTGGAAACACCATATATTTT
TRBV6-6	TRBJ2-2	many	NA	CASSRVRRSNTGELFF	TGTGCCAGCAGCCGCGTCAGGCGGAGCAACACCGGGGAGCTGTTTTTT
TRBV7-2	TRBJ1-2	NA	NA	CASSLEGSSNYGYTF	TGTGCCAGCAGCTTAGAGGGCAGCTCTAACTATGGCTACACCTTC
TRBV9	TRBJ2-1	NA	NA	CASSRGNQYNEQFF	TGTGCCAGCAGCCGGGGGAATCAATACAATGAGCAGTTCTTC
TRBV4-1	TRBJ2-6	NA	NA	CASSHTSGANVLTF	TGCGCCAGCAGCCACACCTCTGGGGCCAACGTCCTGACTTTC
TRBV30	TRBJ1-2	NA	NA	CAWTPGGEYGYTF	TGTGCCTGGACCCCGGGGGGAGAGTATGGCTACACCTTC
TRBV5-6	TRBJ2-3	NA	NA	CASSLVRGTRTDTQYF	TGTGCCAGCAGCTTGGTTCGCGGGACTCGAACAGATACGCAGTATTTT
TRBV6-6	TRBJ2-7	once	TRBD1	CASSSIWDSYEQYF	TGTGCCAGCAGTTCGATTTGGGACAGCTACGAGCAGTACTTC
TRBV29-1	TRBJ2-2	NA	NA	CSGREGLYTGELFF	TGCAGCGGACGCGAGGGACTCTACACCGGGGAGCTGTTTTTT
TRBV4-3	TRBJ1-4	NA	NA	CASSHAPGGDEKLFF	TGCGCCAGCAGCCATGCTCCGGGAGGCGATGAAAAACTGTTTTTT
TRBV5-1	TRBJ2-7	NA	NA	CASSLSSALDEQYF	TGCGCCAGCAGCCTATCGTCCGCCCTCGACGAGCAGTACTTC
TRBV25-1	TRBJ1-5	NA	TRBD1	CASRGQGSGQPQHF	TGTGCCAGCAGAGGACAGGGTTCAGGTCAGCCCCAGCATTTT
TRBV23-1	TRBJ2-3	NA	TRBD1	CASSQGTGGKTDTQYF	TGCGCCAGCAGCCAAGGGACAGGGGGGAAGACAGATACGCAGTATTTT
TRBV5-6	TRBJ2-5	NA	TRBD1	CASSLLRRTGGQVAQYF	TGTGCCAGCAGCTTGTTGCGTAGGACAGGGGGCCAAGTGGCCCAGTACTTC
TRBV5-1	TRBJ2-3	NA	TRBD1	CASSFEGASTDTQYF	TGCGCCAGCAGCTTCGAGGGGGCTAGCACAGATACGCAGTATTTT